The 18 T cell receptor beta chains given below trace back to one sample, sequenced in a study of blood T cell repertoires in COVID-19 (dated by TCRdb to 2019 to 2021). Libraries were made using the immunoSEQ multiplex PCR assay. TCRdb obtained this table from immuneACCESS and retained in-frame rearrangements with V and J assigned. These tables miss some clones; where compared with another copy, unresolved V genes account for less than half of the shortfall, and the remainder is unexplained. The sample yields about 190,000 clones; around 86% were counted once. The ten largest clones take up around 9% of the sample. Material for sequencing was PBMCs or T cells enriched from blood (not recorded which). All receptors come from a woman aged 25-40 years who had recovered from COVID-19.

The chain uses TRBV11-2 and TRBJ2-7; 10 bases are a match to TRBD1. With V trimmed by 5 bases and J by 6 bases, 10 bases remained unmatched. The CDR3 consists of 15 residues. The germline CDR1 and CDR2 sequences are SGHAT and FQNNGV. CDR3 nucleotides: TGTGCCAGCAGCATATCCCGGACAGGGGGGGCCGAGCAGTACTTC. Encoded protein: CASSISRTGGAEQYF.

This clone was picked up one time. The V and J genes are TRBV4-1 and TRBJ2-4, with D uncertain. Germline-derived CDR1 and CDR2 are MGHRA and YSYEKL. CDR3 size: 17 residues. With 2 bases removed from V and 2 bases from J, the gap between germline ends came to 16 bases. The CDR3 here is CASSQISGVESKNIQYF. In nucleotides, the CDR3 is TGCGCCAGCAGCCAAATCTCAGGCGTTGAGTCCAAAAACATTCAGTACTTC.

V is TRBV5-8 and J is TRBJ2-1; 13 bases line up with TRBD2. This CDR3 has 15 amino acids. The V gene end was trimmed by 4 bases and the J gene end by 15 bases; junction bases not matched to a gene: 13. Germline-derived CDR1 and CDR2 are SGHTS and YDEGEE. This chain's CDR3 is CASSPRTSGGSSLFF. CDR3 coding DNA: TGTGCCAGCAGCCCAAGGACTAGCGGGGGCAGCTCATTGTTCTTC.

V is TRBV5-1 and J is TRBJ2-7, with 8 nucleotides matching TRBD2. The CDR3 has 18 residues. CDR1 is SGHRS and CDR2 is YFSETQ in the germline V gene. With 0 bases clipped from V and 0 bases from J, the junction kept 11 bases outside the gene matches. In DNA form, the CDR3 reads TGCGCCAGCAGCTTGGCAGAAAATAGCGGGATAAGCTCCTACGAGCAGTACTTC. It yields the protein CASSLAENSGISSYEQYF.

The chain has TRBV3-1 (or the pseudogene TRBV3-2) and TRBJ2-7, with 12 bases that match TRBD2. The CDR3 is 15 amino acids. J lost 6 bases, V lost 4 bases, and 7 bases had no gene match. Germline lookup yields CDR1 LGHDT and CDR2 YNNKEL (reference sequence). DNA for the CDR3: TGTGCCAGCAGCCGCGGACTAGCGGGACAGGGCGAGCAGTACTTC. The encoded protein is CASSRGLAGQGEQYF.

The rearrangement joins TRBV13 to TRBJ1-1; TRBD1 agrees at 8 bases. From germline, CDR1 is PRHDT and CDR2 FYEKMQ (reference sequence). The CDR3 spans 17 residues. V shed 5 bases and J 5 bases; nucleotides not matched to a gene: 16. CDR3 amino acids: CASSPLGAGGKWTEAFF. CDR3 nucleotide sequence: TGTGCCAGCAGCCCACTGGGGGCAGGGGGCAAGTGGACTGAAGCTTTCTTT.

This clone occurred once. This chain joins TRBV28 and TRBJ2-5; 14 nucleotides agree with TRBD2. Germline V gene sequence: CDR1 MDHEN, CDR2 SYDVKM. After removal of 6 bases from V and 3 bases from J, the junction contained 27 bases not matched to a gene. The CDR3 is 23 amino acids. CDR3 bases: TGTGCCAGCAGCGGACAGGAGATAATTTATTCCGGGACTAGCGGGAGACCCGAAGAGACCCAGTACTTC. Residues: CASSGQEIIYSGTSGRPEETQYF.

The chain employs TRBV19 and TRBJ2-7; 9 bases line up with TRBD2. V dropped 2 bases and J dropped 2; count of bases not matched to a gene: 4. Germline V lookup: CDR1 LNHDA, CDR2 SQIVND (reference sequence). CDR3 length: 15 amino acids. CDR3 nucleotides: TGTGCCAGTAGTATAAATGGCGGGAGGGCCTACGAGCAGTACTTC. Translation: CASSINGGRAYEQYF.

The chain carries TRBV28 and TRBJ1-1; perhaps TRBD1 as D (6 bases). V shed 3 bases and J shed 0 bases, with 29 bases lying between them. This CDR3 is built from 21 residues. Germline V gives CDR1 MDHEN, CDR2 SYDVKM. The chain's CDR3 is CASSFTYSLQGPLGMNTEAFF. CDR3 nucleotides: TGTGCCAGCAGTTTCACTTATTCTCTTCAGGGGCCGTTGGGCATGAACACTGAAGCTTTCTTT.

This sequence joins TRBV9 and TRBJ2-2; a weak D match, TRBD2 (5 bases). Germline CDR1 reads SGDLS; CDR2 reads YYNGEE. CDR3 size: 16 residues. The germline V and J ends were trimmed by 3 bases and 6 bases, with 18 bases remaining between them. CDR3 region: CASSGRAASRSGELFF. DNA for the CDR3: TGTGCCAGCAGCGGGCGCGCGGCTAGCAGGTCCGGGGAGCTGTTTTTT. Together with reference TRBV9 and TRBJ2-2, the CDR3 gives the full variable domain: DSGVTQTPKHLITATGQRVTLRCSPRSGDLSVYWYQQSLDQGLQFLIQYYNGEERAKGNILERFSAQQFPDLHSELNLSSLELGDSALYFCASSGRAASRSGELFFGEGSRLTVL.

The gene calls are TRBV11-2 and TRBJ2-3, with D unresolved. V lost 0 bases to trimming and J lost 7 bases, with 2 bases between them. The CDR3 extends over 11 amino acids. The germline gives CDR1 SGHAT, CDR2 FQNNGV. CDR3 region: CASSLDNTQYF. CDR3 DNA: TGTGCCAGCAGCTTAGACAATACGCAGTATTTT.

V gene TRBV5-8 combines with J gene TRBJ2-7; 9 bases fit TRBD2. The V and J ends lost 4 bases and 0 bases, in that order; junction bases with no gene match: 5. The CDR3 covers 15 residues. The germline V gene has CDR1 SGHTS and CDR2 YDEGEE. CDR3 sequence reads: CASSPTSGYSYEQYF. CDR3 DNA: TGTGCCAGCAGCCCGACTAGCGGATACTCCTACGAGCAGTACTTC.

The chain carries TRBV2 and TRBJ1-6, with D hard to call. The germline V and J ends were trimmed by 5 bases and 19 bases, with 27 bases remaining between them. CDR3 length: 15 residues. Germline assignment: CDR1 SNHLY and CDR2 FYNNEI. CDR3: CASSLWERPDASFHF. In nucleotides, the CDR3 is TGTGCCAGCAGTTTATGGGAGAGACCCGACGCATCTTTTCACTTT.

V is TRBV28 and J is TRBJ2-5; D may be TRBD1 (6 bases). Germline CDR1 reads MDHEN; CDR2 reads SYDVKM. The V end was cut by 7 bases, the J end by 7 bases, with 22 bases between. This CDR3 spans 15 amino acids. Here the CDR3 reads CASTQRGSASATQYF. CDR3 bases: TGTGCCAGCACCCAGAGGGGGAGCGCGTCGGCGACCCAGTACTTC.

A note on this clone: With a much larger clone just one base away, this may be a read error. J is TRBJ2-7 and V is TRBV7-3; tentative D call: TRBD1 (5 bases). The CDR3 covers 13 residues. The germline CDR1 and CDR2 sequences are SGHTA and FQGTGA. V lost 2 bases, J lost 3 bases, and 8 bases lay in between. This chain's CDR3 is CASSLGRDYEQYF. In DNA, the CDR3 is TGTGCCAGCAGCTTAGGCAGGGACTACGAGCAGTACTTC. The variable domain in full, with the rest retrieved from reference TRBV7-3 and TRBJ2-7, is GAGVSQTPSNKVTEKGKYVELRCDPISGHTALYWYRQSLGQGPEFLIYFQGTGAADDSGLPNDRFFAVRPEGSVSTLKIQRTERGDSAVYLCASSLGRDYEQYFGPGTRLTVT.

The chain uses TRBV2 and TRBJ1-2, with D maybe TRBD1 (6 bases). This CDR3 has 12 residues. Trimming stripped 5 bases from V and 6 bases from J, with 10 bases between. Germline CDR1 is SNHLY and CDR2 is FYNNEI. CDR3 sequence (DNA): TGTGCCAGCAGTTTGCAGGGGCATGGCTACACCTTC. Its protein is CASSLQGHGYTF.

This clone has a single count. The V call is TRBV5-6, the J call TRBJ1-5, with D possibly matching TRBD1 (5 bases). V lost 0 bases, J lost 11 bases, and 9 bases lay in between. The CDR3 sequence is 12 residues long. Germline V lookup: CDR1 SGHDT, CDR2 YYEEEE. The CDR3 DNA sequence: TGTGCCAGCAGCTTGGGTGGGGCAGCCCAGCATTTT. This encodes CASSLGGAAQHF.

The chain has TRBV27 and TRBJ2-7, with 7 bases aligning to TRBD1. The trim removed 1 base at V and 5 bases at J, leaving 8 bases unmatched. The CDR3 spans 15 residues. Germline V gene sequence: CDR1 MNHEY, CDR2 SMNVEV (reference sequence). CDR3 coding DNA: TGTGCCAGCAGTTTATTCTCAGGGGGTGGCGACGAGCAGTACTTC. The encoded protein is CASSLFSGGGDEQYF.